This TCR beta chain was sequenced in a study of cytomegalovirus exposure and HLA in healthy donors. Primers: 60 Vbeta forward and 13 Jbeta reverse. Here immunoSEQ multiplex PCR was the method, and the copy in TCRdb shows in-frame clones only, minus some. The sample lists under 250,000 clones, 80% to 85% seen once, with roughly 0.71% in the top ten. The sample holds a few counts of this clone. The CDR3 consists of 14 residues. Trimming left V 5 bases short and J 4 bases short, with 12 bases between. Looked up from germline, CDR1 is SGHTA and CDR2 is FQGNSA. The gene calls are TRBV7-2 and TRBJ1-5; D may be TRBD1 (6 bases). Material for sequencing was PBMCs. The TCR sequence derives from a boy aged 2 to 10 in good health and CMV-seronegative. CDR3 in amino acids: CASSPTGPNQPQHF. DNA of the CDR3: TGTGCCAGCAGCCCGACAGGCCCTAATCAGCCCCAGCATTTT.